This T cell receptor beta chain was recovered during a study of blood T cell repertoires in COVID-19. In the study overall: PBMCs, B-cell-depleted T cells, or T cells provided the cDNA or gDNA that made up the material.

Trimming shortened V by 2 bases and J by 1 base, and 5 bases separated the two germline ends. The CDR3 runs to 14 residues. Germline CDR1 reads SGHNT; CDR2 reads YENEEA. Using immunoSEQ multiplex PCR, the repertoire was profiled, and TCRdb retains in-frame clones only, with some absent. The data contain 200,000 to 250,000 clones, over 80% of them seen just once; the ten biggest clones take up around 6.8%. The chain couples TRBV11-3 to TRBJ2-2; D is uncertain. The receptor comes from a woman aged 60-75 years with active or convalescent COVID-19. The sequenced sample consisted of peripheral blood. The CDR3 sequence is CASSLQVNTGELFF. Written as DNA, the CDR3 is TGTGCCAGCAGCTTACAGGTGAACACCGGGGAGCTGTTTTTT.